This TCR beta chain emerged from a study of T cells after somatic rescue of genetic block. Per the germline V gene, CDR1 is SNHLY and CDR2 is FYNNEI. Between the trimmed V and J ends, which lost 2 bases and 2 bases, there was a span of 9 bases. The CDR3 covers 14 residues. TCRdb keeps only in-frame clones here, not all; method: immunoSEQ multiplex PCR. The table includes roughly 120,000 clones, 75% to 95% detected once. The receptor's source is a woman in her late teens or twenties. The rearrangement uses TRBV2 and TRBJ1-1; a weak D match, TRBD1 (6 bases). The sample was peripheral blood mononuclear cells (PBMCs). As DNA, the CDR3 is TGTGCCAGCAGTGAAATCAGGGGCAACACTGAAGCTTTCTTT. Protein: CASSEIRGNTEAFF.